What follows are 11 T cell receptor beta chains derived from one specimen sequenced in a study of T-cell reconstitution after alpha-beta-depleted transplantation in children. A library of TCRbeta sequences, prepared with unique molecular identifiers, was generated. One entry per CDR3 protein, called by TCRdb with MiXCR from the PCR reads. The table shows 450,000 to 600,000 distinct CDR3 sequences, with about 30% occurring only once. The source material was PBMCs from the stem cell graft donor, sampled from the stem cell graft. The receptors derive from a human donor who donated a stem cell graft to a child with aplastic anemia.

The chain joins TRBV12-3 or TRBV12-4 to TRBJ2-3; D remains ambiguous. V lost 0 bases to trimming and J lost 1 base, with 17 bases between them. The CDR3 covers 18 residues. CDR3 coding DNA: TGTGCCAGCAGTTTAGCGGCCCCGACCACTATGGGCACAGATACGCAGTATTTT. Protein product: CASSLAAPTTMGTDTQYF.

This clonotype was observed at least ten times. The rearrangement joins TRBV20-1 to TRBJ2-7, with 7 nucleotides matching TRBD1. Germline V CDR1 and CDR2: DFQATT, SNEGSKA (reference sequence). This CDR3 contains 15 residues. V lost 1 base to trimming and J lost 0 bases; unmatched junction nucleotides: 6. The DNA for the CDR3 is TGCAGTGCTAGAGTCCTCGGGACAGCCTCCTACGAGCAGTACTTC. This codes for CSARVLGTASYEQYF.

This chain joins TRBV11-2 and TRBJ2-5; 10 bases are a match to TRBD1. CDR3 length: 16 residues. With 3 bases clipped from V and 5 bases from J, the junction kept 9 bases outside the gene matches. Germline CDR1 reads SGHAT; CDR2 reads FQNNGV. This CDR3 reads CASSLRQGAQRETQYF. The CDR3 coding sequence is TGTGCCAGCAGCTTGAGACAGGGGGCGCAACGGGAGACCCAGTACTTC.

This chain uses TRBV12-3 or TRBV12-4 with TRBJ2-7, with 8 bases lining up with TRBD1. Trimming cost V 2 bases and J 2 bases; bases outside gene matches: 11. The length of the CDR3 is 17 residues. DNA of the CDR3: TGTGCCAGCAGTTTAAAACTAAGCAGGACAGGGACCTACGAGCAGTACTTC. Amino acid sequence: CASSLKLSRTGTYEQYF.

This clonotype was counted only a few times. This sequence joins TRBV24-1 and TRBJ1-1; D gene uncertain. V was trimmed by 5 bases and J by 2 bases, leaving 5 bases between them. This CDR3 contains 12 residues. Germline V gives CDR1 KGHDR, CDR2 SFDVKD. CDR3 in amino acids: CATSAPNTEAFF. The CDR3 DNA is TGTGCCACCAGTGCCCCAAACACTGAAGCTTTCTTT.

This clonotype was seen repeatedly, ten times or more. The V and J genes are TRBV10-3 and TRBJ2-1, with 9 nucleotides matching TRBD2. CDR1 is ENHRY, CDR2 SYGVKD, per germline. This CDR3 comprises 16 residues. Germline trimming cut 6 bases from V and 8 bases from J; bases unmatched to any gene: 14. This chain's CDR3 is CAIRGEAGGPVDEQFF. Here the CDR3 DNA reads TGTGCCATCAGAGGTGAAGCGGGAGGCCCGGTTGATGAGCAGTTCTTC.

In its sample, this clonotype was seen a few times. The chain employs TRBV30 and TRBJ1-6; D uncertain. This CDR3 region has 13 residues. The germline gives CDR1 GTSNPN, CDR2 SVGIG (reference sequence). With 4 bases removed from V and 10 bases from J, the gap between germline ends came to 14 bases. CDR3 nucleotide sequence: TGTGCCTGGACCCTCGCGGGGAGCTCACCCCTCCACTTT. Translating gives CAWTLAGSSPLHF. Looking up the rest from reference TRBV30 and TRBJ1-6 gives the full variable domain: SQTIHQWPATLVQPVGSPLSLECTVEGTSNPNLYWYRQAAGRGLQLLFYSVGIGQISSEVPQNLSASRPQDRQFILSSKKLLLSDSGFYLCAWTLAGSSPLHFGNGTRLTVT.

This clonotype was picked up a small number of times. This chain connects TRBV29-1 to TRBJ2-7; D might be TRBD1 (5 bases). Per the germline V gene, CDR1 is SQVTM and CDR2 is ANQGSEA. CDR3 length: 17 amino acids. The ends were cut back, 0 bases at V and 0 bases at J, with 18 bases in the middle. CDR3 DNA sequence: TGCAGCGTTGAAGATCCTGCGGTGGCAGGGTCCTCCTACGAGCAGTACGTC. Translated, it gives CSVEDPAVAGSSYEQYV.

Only a few counts were recorded for this clonotype. The V call is TRBV1, the J call TRBJ1-1; the DNA was not used to check the table's D call, TRBD1. TRBV1 is a listed pseudogene. CDR3 size: 19 residues. The CDR3 DNA is TGCACCAGCAGCCAAGATTACCTCGGCTGGGCGGTGATGAACACTGAAGCTTTCTTT. Its protein is CTSSQDYLGWAVMNTEAFF.

The genes are TRBV15 and TRBJ2-5, with TRBD2 matching over 9 bases. The length of the CDR3 is 17 residues. Germline CDR1 reads LNHNV; CDR2 reads YYDKDF (reference sequence). V was pared by 5 bases and J by 5 bases, with 15 bases of the junction left unmatched. CDR3 nucleotides: TGTGCCACCAGCCTCCGGGCCAGCGGGAGGTTCTGGGAGACCCAGTACTTC. As protein: CATSLRASGRFWETQYF.

The chain has TRBV15 and TRBJ2-1; tentatively, D is TRBD1 (5 bases). With 1 base removed from V and 5 bases from J, the gap between germline ends came to 9 bases. Germline V gene lookup returns CDR1 LNHNV and CDR2 YYDKDF (reference sequence). The CDR3 has 14 residues. Written as DNA, the CDR3 is TGTGCCACCAGCAGAGGAGACAGAAACAATGAGCAGTTCTTC. Its translation: CATSRGDRNNEQFF.